The 20 T cell receptor beta chains in this list originate from one sample, sequenced in a study of T-cell reconstitution after alpha-beta-depleted transplantation in children (dated by TCRdb to 2016 to 2017). The treatment or condition label corresponds to: allogeneic hematopoietic cell transplantation with graft depleted of TCRalphabeta T cells and CD19 B cells. Libraries were prepared through PCR. Sequenced on an Illumina HiSeq 2500. TCR libraries were prepared with molecular barcoding, using unique molecular identifiers to normalize TCRbeta repertoire quantification. Using fastp at Q25 and MiXCR, TCRdb reprocessed the public reads and kept productive beta chains. Identical CDR3 protein sequences are pooled into one entry, listed with their most common genes and DNA. For this sample the table gives about 300,000 distinct CDR3 sequences, of which about 9.4% were detected only once. The top ten constitute less than 8% of the sample.

The sample here was PBMCs, taken before TCRalphabeta/CD19-depleted stem cell transplant. The source is a boy under three years old with acute myeloid leukemia, due to receive a stem cell transplant.

Points on this clonotype: This may arise from a read error, as a much more abundant clone is one base away. The gene calls are TRBV6-1 and TRBJ2-7; the D gene is possibly TRBD1 (6 bases). Germline V gene sequence: CDR1 MNHNS, CDR2 SASEGT. This CDR3 contains 12 residues. Trimming took off 6 bases at V and 3 bases at J, with 9 bases between the two ends. The CDR3 region has the DNA TGTGCCAGCAGGGACAGCGTCTACGAGCAGTACTTC. Amino acid sequence: CASRDSVYEQYF.

This CDR3 reads CASSKASGTNEQFF. DNA of the CDR3: TGTGCCAGTAGTAAGGCTAGCGGGACCAATGAGCAGTTCTTC. This chain uses TRBV19 with TRBJ2-1; TRBD2 agrees at 9 bases. V was pared by 4 bases and J by 6 bases, with 4 bases of the junction left unmatched. The CDR3 spans 14 residues. Germline assignment: CDR1 LNHDA and CDR2 SQIVND (reference sequence).

This clonotype was seen repeatedly, ten times or more. This chain connects TRBV12-3 or TRBV12-4 to TRBJ1-2; no clear D gene. CDR3 size: 15 residues. The germline V and J ends were trimmed by 3 bases and 0 bases, with 11 bases remaining between them. The CDR3 sequence is CASSFRTVPNYGYTF. In DNA, the CDR3 is TGTGCCAGCAGTTTTCGGACCGTTCCTAACTATGGCTACACCTTC.

V and J are TRBV6-1 and TRBJ2-1, with 7 nucleotides matching TRBD2. CDR1 is MNHNS, CDR2 SASEGT, per germline. V shed 5 bases and J 1 base; nucleotides not matched to a gene: 8. This CDR3 region has 16 residues. Written as DNA, the CDR3 is TGTGCCAGCAGTCCCTTGGCGGGGGTATCCTACAATGAGCAGTTCTTC. Amino acid sequence: CASSPLAGVSYNEQFF.

A few counts support this clonotype. The CDR3 sequence is CSARGSGTGETQYF. CDR3 DNA: TGCAGTGCTAGAGGAAGCGGGACGGGAGAGACCCAGTACTTC. The chain combines TRBV20-1 with TRBJ2-5; 7 bases line up with TRBD2. V lost 1 base and J lost 4; bases outside the gene matches: 6. The CDR3 runs 14 residues. In germline, CDR1 is DFQATT, CDR2 SNEGSKA (reference sequence).

This clonotype was detected many times. The CDR3 region has the DNA TGTGCCAGCAGGGACAGCTTTAATCAGCCCCAGCATTTT. This encodes CASRDSFNQPQHF. V gene TRBV6-5 combines with J gene TRBJ1-5; TRBD1 is a possible D gene (6 bases). The V and J ends lost 6 bases and 4 bases respectively, with 10 bases between them. CDR1 is MNHEY, CDR2 SVGAGI, per germline. The CDR3 runs to 13 residues.

The genes are TRBV7-9 and TRBJ2-7, with TRBD1 matching over 8 bases. Germline values: CDR1 SEHNR, CDR2 FQNEAQ (reference sequence). The V and J ends lost 5 bases and 0 bases, in that order; junction bases with no gene match: 9. The CDR3 is 16 residues long. The CDR3 DNA follows: TGTGCCAGCAGCCGGGGCCCGGGACAGGACTCCTACGAGCAGTACTTC. This translates into CASSRGPGQDSYEQYF. Full variable domain (outside the CDR3, taken from reference TRBV7-9 and TRBJ2-7): DTGVSQNPRHKITKRGQNVTFRCDPISEHNRLYWYRQTLGQGPEFLTYFQNEAQLEKSRLLSDRFSAERPKGSFSTLEIQRTEQGDSAMYLCASSRGPGQDSYEQYFGPGTRLTVT.

With regard to this clonotype: It may be a read error: a sequence one base away is much more abundant. The rearrangement links TRBV7-2 to TRBJ2-4, with D possibly matching TRBD1 (6 bases). CDR1 SGHTA and CDR2 FQGNSA come from the germline V gene. There are 15 residues in the CDR3. The CDR3: CANSLDPGVKNIQYF. Written as DNA, the CDR3 is TGTGCCAACAGCTTAGACCCAGGGGTCAAAAACATTCAGTACTTC.

This clonotype has more than one count but fewer than ten. The chain combines TRBV3-1 with TRBJ2-7; maybe TRBD2 (5 bases). The germline V and J ends were trimmed by 4 bases and 0 bases, with 19 bases remaining between them. This CDR3 contains 17 residues. The germline CDR1 and CDR2 sequences are LGHDT and YNNKEL (reference sequence). The CDR3 DNA follows: TGTGCCAGCAGCCCCACCCGATCGACGGGGAGCTCCTACGAGCAGTACTTC. Residues: CASSPTRSTGSSYEQYF.

This clonotype showed up many times. The chain uses TRBV5-1 and TRBJ2-7; D gene uncertain. The CDR3 totals 11 residues. V lost 4 bases to trimming and J lost 5 bases, with 7 bases between them. CDR1 and CDR2 (germline): SGHRS, YFSETQ. The CDR3 region has the DNA TGCGCCAGCAGCAGGAGTGACGAGCAGTACTTC. Encoded protein: CASSRSDEQYF.

The sample holds a few counts of this clonotype. This chain connects TRBV7-2 to TRBJ2-2; D remains unclear. Germline V CDR1 and CDR2: SGHTA, FQGNSA. Trimming removed 6 bases at V and 0 bases at J, with 11 bases between. This CDR3 is 15 amino acids long. CDR3: CASSPQAPNTGELFF. DNA of the CDR3: TGTGCCAGCAGTCCTCAGGCCCCGAACACCGGGGAGCTGTTTTTT.

Details on this clonotype: At one end the junction does not follow the germline gene, possibly because of a read error. The chain combines TRBV19 with TRBJ2-1; 8 bases match TRBD1. CDR1 LNHDA and CDR2 SQIVND come from the germline V gene (reference sequence). CDR3 size: 14 residues. Here the CDR3 reads CDSSTRDRYNEQFF. Written as DNA, the CDR3 is TGTGACAGTAGTACCCGGGACAGGTACAATGAGCAGTTCTTC.

This clonotype showed up many times. This chain uses TRBV7-2 with TRBJ2-3; possible D gene TRBD2, 6 bases. V was pared by 3 bases and J by 0 bases, with 10 bases between. The germline gives CDR1 SGHTA, CDR2 FQGNSA. The length of the CDR3 is 15 residues. CDR3 DNA sequence: TGTGCCAGCAGCTTTTTCGGGAGTAGCACAGATACGCAGTATTTT. Residues: CASSFFGSSTDTQYF.

Many counts were recorded for this clonotype. The chain recombines TRBV7-9 with TRBJ2-7; 9 bases are shared with TRBD2. CDR3 length equals 16 residues. Germline V gene data show CDR1 as SEHNR and CDR2 as FQNEAQ (reference sequence). Losses at the gene ends were 5 bases for V and 3 bases for J; bases not matched to a gene: 11. The CDR3 spells CASSPPLTSGGYEQYF. DNA of the CDR3: TGTGCCAGCAGCCCCCCGCTGACTAGCGGAGGCTACGAGCAGTACTTC. The full variable domain, with the rest looked up from reference TRBV7-9 and TRBJ2-7, is DTGVSQNPRHKITKRGQNVTFRCDPISEHNRLYWYRQTLGQGPEFLTYFQNEAQLEKSRLLSDRFSAERPKGSFSTLEIQRTEQGDSAMYLCASSPPLTSGGYEQYFGPGTRLTVT.

The V and J genes are TRBV7-2 and TRBJ2-1; TRBD1 agrees at 9 bases. This CDR3 has 14 amino acids. Trimming removed 8 bases from V and 6 bases from J; junction bases left unmatched: 8. Germline-derived CDR1 and CDR2 are SGHTA and FQGNSA. CDR3 protein: CASLPGTGSNEQFF. CDR3 DNA: TGTGCCAGCCTCCCCGGGACAGGGTCCAATGAGCAGTTCTTC.

This clonotype was observed a handful of times. The V gene is TRBV12-3 or TRBV12-4, the J gene TRBJ2-2; D gene uncertain. Trimming took 1 base from V and 0 from J, leaving 6 bases between them. This CDR3 is 15 amino acids long. CDR3 sequence (DNA): TGTGCCAGCAGTTTAGAAGTTTCGAACACCGGGGAGCTGTTTTTT. Protein product: CASSLEVSNTGELFF.

This clonotype was counted many times. The chain employs TRBV5-5 and TRBJ2-6; D is unresolved. The CDR3 contains 15 residues. Deletions cut 5 bases from V and 2 bases from J, with 11 bases between. Germline V gene data show CDR1 as SGHKS and CDR2 as YYEKEE (reference sequence). In DNA, the CDR3 is TGTGCCAGCAGTCTCGCCTGGGCTGGGGCCAACGTCCTGACTTTC. Translation: CASSLAWAGANVLTF.

This clonotype showed up just a few times. J is TRBJ2-5 and V is TRBV7-9; D call uncertain. Trimming took off 4 bases at V and 5 bases at J, with 14 bases between the two ends. CDR1 is SEHNR, CDR2 FQNEAQ, per germline (reference sequence). The CDR3 is 14 residues long. CDR3 DNA: TGTGCCAGCAGCTCCCAAGACGCGCGGGAGACCCAGTACTTC. As protein: CASSSQDARETQYF.

This clonotype was detected many times. This chain links TRBV12-3 or TRBV12-4 with TRBJ2-5; 7 bases match TRBD1. V was pared by 2 bases and J by 3 bases, with 6 bases of the junction left unmatched. The CDR3 loop spans 15 amino acids. The DNA for the CDR3 is TGTGCCAGCAGTTTACGGCCCGGACAGGAAGAGACCCAGTACTTC. Amino acid sequence: CASSLRPGQEETQYF.

This chain connects TRBV20-1 to TRBJ2-7; 10 nucleotides line up with TRBD1. CDR3 length: 18 residues. Germline V gene data show CDR1 as DFQATT and CDR2 as SNEGSKA (reference sequence). V lost 3 bases, J lost 2 bases, and 16 bases stayed unmatched. The CDR3 DNA reads as TGCAGTGCTAGTTCGCTGTCCCTAAGGGACAGGGGTGCCTACGAGCAGTACTTC. Its protein product is CSASSLSLRDRGAYEQYF.